The present entry profiles one T cell receptor beta chain with its context. Its antigen is still unknown. The use of a sample-barcoded 5' primer and a J-beta primer mix characterized a second PCR of roughly 6 to 12 cycles. Using its own MiXCR run on the 5' RACE reads, TCRdb lists one record per CDR3 protein. The sample holds 600,000 to 850,000 distinct CDR3 sequences, roughly 25% seen once. This sample is drawn from a study of blood T cells in healthy people across ages. Study-wide results and caveats: Possibly, changes in expanded clonotypes were confounded because donor CMV status was unknown. The unsorted PBMCs prevented any conclusive comparison of naive versus antigen-experienced cells.

CDR1 and CDR2 (germline): SGHRS, YFSETQ. The CDR3 spans 14 residues. This same sample was also part of a study on T cells of mothers and their children. That paper notes: The sample comes from fewer than 10 healthy Caucasian donors: mothers and children.

This TCR came from a boy younger than 18 in good health. J is TRBJ2-5 and V is TRBV5-1, with TRBD2 matching 11 bases. The J call could be wrong; TRBJ2-1 is a better fit for the DNA end. Sequencing input: blood. In nucleotides, the CDR3 is TGCGCCAGCAGCTTACTAGCGGGAGTTGGTGAGCAGTTCTTC. It encodes CASSLLAGVGEQFF.